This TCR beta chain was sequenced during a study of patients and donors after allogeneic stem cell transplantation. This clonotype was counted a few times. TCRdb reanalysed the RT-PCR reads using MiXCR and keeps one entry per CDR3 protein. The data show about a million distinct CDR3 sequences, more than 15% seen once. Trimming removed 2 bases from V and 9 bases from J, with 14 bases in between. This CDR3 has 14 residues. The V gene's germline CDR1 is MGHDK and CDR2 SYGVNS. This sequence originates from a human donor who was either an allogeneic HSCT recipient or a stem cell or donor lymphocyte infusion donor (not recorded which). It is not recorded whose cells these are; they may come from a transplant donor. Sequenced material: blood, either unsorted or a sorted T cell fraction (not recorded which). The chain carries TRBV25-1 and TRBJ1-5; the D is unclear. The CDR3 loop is CASSEGGPAGPQHF. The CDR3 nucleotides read TGTGCCAGCAGTGAAGGAGGCCCCGCCGGGCCCCAGCATTTT.